A single sample is the source of the 16 T cell receptor beta chains below, sequenced in a study of PD-1 blockade in mismatch repair-deficient tumors. Sequencing used immunoSEQ multiplex PCR; TCRdb keeps in-frame clones, though not all of them. The profile shows 80,000 to 100,000 clones, about 85% of them singletons. The sample in question was peripheral blood, obtained 12 weeks after starting pembrolizumab. The receptor set was obtained from an adult with mismatch repair-deficient cancer.

The rearrangement joins TRBV10-3 to TRBJ1-1; the D is unclear. V lost 7 bases to trimming and J lost 0 bases, with 9 bases between them. The CDR3 is 13 amino acids. Germline V gene data show CDR1 as ENHRY and CDR2 as SYGVKD. CDR3 DNA: TGTGCCATCACTGGAGGAGTGAACACTGAAGCTTTCTTT. Translation gives CAITGGVNTEAFF.

This clone was counted a single time. The genes are TRBV10-3 and TRBJ1-4, with 7 bases aligning to TRBD1. Germline assignment: CDR1 ENHRY and CDR2 SYGVKD. The CDR3 has 17 amino acids. V shed 3 bases and J 0 bases; nucleotides not matched to a gene: 7. The DNA of the CDR3 is TGTGCCATCAGTGATGGGGACAGAGTTGCAACTAATGAAAAACTGTTTTTT. It encodes CAISDGDRVATNEKLFF.

A single count supports this clone. The DNA of the CDR3 is TGTGCCAGCAGTCCCACCGGGGACACTGAAGCTTTCTTT. Encoded protein: CASSPTGDTEAFF. The chain has TRBV2 and TRBJ1-1; D gene unclear. Trimming cost V 5 bases and J 3 bases, with 10 bases left between them. The CDR3 is made up of 13 amino acids. The germline CDR1 and CDR2 sequences are SNHLY and FYNNEI. Filled out from reference TRBV2 and TRBJ1-1, the complete variable domain reads EPEVTQTPSHQVTQMGQEVILRCVPISNHLYFYWYRQILGQKVEFLVSFYNNEISEKSEIFDDQFSVERPDGSNFTLKIRSTKLEDSAMYFCASSPTGDTEAFFGQGTRLTVV.

This clone was detected only once. This chain connects TRBV10-3 to TRBJ2-7; TRBD2 matches at 12 bases. From germline, CDR1 is ENHRY and CDR2 SYGVKD. The V gene end was trimmed by 3 bases and the J gene end by 3 bases; junction bases not matched to a gene: 6. The CDR3 spans 16 residues. The CDR3 reads CAISDLASGRVYEQYF. CDR3 coding DNA: TGTGCCATCAGTGATTTGGCTAGCGGGAGGGTCTACGAGCAGTACTTC.

The chain employs TRBV9 and TRBJ2-2; perhaps TRBD2 as D (6 bases). The CDR3 extends over 13 amino acids. The germline CDR1 and CDR2 sequences are SGDLS and YYNGEE. Trimming stripped 5 bases from V and 5 bases from J, with 10 bases between. The chain's CDR3 is CASSLSGTGELFF. As DNA, the CDR3 is TGTGCCAGCAGTTTGAGCGGGACCGGGGAGCTGTTTTTT.

J is TRBJ2-2 and V is TRBV9; a weak D match, TRBD2 (6 bases). V was pared by 4 bases and J by 3 bases, with 16 bases between. There are 16 residues in the CDR3. Germline V gives CDR1 SGDLS, CDR2 YYNGEE. The CDR3 nucleotides read TGTGCCAGCAGCCTCAGGGCTAGCGAGCACACCGGGGAGCTGTTTTTT. Translation gives CASSLRASEHTGELFF.

The V and J genes are TRBV7-3 and TRBJ2-2; D may be TRBD1 or TRBD2 (6 bases each). CDR1 is SGHTA, CDR2 FQGTGA, per germline. This CDR3 has 15 amino acids. The ends were cut back, 5 bases at V and 2 bases at J, with 12 bases in the middle. CDR3 residues: CASSTGASNTGELFF. DNA of the CDR3: TGTGCCAGCAGCACGGGGGCTAGTAACACCGGGGAGCTGTTTTTT.

J is TRBJ2-7 and V is TRBV4-1; TRBD1 matches 8 bases. The germline V gene has CDR1 MGHRA and CDR2 YSYEKL. The CDR3 extends over 15 amino acids. The V gene end was trimmed by 5 bases and the J gene end by 2 bases; junction bases not matched to a gene: 8. The CDR3 is CASSFQTGVTYEQYF. The CDR3 nucleotides read TGCGCCAGCAGCTTCCAGACAGGGGTTACCTACGAGCAGTACTTC.

The V gene is TRBV27, the J gene TRBJ1-1; D remains ambiguous. The CDR3 is 13 residues long. Trimming stripped 5 bases from V and 11 bases from J, with 18 bases between. CDR1 and CDR2 from the germline V gene are MNHEY and SMNVEV (reference sequence). In DNA form, the CDR3 reads TGTGCCAGCAGTACTCGACGCCTTGCGGGGGCTTTCTTT. Amino acid sequence: CASSTRRLAGAFF.

The chain carries TRBV5-3 and TRBJ2-3; D is ambiguous. TRBV5-3 is classed as an ORF, of uncertain function. V was trimmed by 3 bases and J by 2 bases, leaving 16 bases between them. The CDR3 runs to 16 residues. CDR3 DNA: TGTGCCAGAAGCTCCCCGGACCCGCATTACACAGATACGCAGTATTTT. Amino acids: CARSSPDPHYTDTQYF.

This clone appeared a single time. This chain uses TRBV29-1 with TRBJ1-1; D gene unclear. Looked up from germline, CDR1 is SQVTM and CDR2 is ANQGSEA. The CDR3 consists of 11 residues. V was pared by 5 bases and J by 10 bases, with 14 bases between. The CDR3 DNA reads as TGCAGCGTTTTATACGCAGATCGAGCTTTCTTT. Residues: CSVLYADRAFF. The variable domain in full, completed from reference TRBV29-1 and TRBJ1-1, reads SAVISQKPSRDICQRGTSLTIQCQVDSQVTMMFWYRQQPGQSLTLIATANQGSEATYESGFVIDKFPISRPNLTFSTLTVSNMSPEDSSIYLCSVLYADRAFFGQGTRLTVV.

The gene calls are TRBV9 and TRBJ2-6, with D unresolved. The V end lost 4 bases, the J end lost 0 bases, and 5 bases lay between the germline ends. CDR1 SGDLS and CDR2 YYNGEE come from the germline V gene. This CDR3 comprises 14 residues. CDR3 sequence reads: CASSQSSGANVLTF. CDR3 coding DNA: TGTGCCAGCAGCCAAAGCTCTGGGGCCAACGTCCTGACTTTC.

V is TRBV19 and J is TRBJ1-1; TRBD1 might be the D (5 bases). Germline values: CDR1 LNHDA, CDR2 SQIVND (reference sequence). The CDR3 loop spans 13 amino acids. V dropped 4 bases and J dropped 4 bases, with 10 bases sitting between them. CDR3 residues: CASSSRQSTEAFF. The DNA of the CDR3 is TGTGCCAGTAGTAGCCGACAGAGCACTGAAGCTTTCTTT.

The chain joins TRBV6-5 to TRBJ2-5; 10 bases line up with TRBD1. The junction had 3 bases not matched to a gene; V was cut back by 7 bases and J by 4 bases. The germline V gene encodes CDR1 MNHEY and CDR2 SVGAGI. The CDR3 extends over 13 amino acids. The CDR3 sequence is CASNRDRGETQYF. CDR3 bases: TGTGCCAGCAACCGGGACAGGGGAGAGACCCAGTACTTC.

V gene TRBV7-2 combines with J gene TRBJ2-1; 11 bases fit TRBD2. Per the germline V gene, CDR1 is SGHTA and CDR2 is FQGNSA. The V segment lost 4 bases and the J segment 7 bases; nucleotides outside the gene matches: 6. The CDR3 consists of 15 residues. For the CDR3, the DNA is TGTGCCAGCAGCTCGCTGACTAGCGGGAAGAATGAGCAGTTCTTC. Amino acid sequence: CASSSLTSGKNEQFF.

The rearrangement links TRBV5-4 to TRBJ2-3; 9 nucleotides line up with TRBD1. V gave up 3 bases and J gave up 1 base; unmatched junction bases: 3. The germline V gene encodes CDR1 SGHNT and CDR2 YYREEE (reference sequence). The CDR3 has 15 amino acids. The CDR3, as DNA: TGTGCCAGCAGCTACCGGGACAGGGGCACAGATACGCAGTATTTT. Translating it yields CASSYRDRGTDTQYF.